Shown below are 25 T cell receptor beta chains from a single sample sequenced in a study of Ad26.COV2.S vaccination and SARS-CoV-2 variants. Treatment specified: approximately 18 received Ad26.COV2.S at low or high dose, single or two shots; 5 received placebo; per-sample allocation not given. At day 63 after the first vaccine or placebo injection, samples were drawn. TCRdb's copy holds only in-frame clones and misses some; the assay was immunoSEQ multiplex PCR. The sample has about 400,000 clones; 89% are singletons. This material consisted of peripheral blood, taken in a trial of Ad26.COV2.S vaccine versus placebo. The origin of the receptors is a person aged 18-60 years who received the Ad26.COV2.S COVID-19 vaccine or a placebo.

V usage is TRBV7-6 and J usage is TRBJ2-4; 8 nucleotides line up with TRBD1. This CDR3 has 15 residues. CDR1 SGHVS and CDR2 FNYEAQ come from the germline V gene. J lost 8 bases, V lost 2 bases, and 8 bases had no gene match. Here the CDR3 DNA reads TGTGCCAGCAGCTTACTTACTCAGGGGGCACACATTCAGTACTTC. It specifies CASSLLTQGAHIQYF.

The V call is TRBV28, the J call TRBJ2-7, with D possibly called TRBD1 or TRBD2 (5 bases each). Germline V gene data show CDR1 as MDHEN and CDR2 as SYDVKM. The V and J ends lost 10 bases and 0 bases respectively, with 22 bases between them. The CDR3 has 16 residues. CDR3 nucleotide sequence: TGTGCCACCAAACCCCATATGAGGGACGACTCCTACGAGCAGTACTTC. This encodes CATKPHMRDDSYEQYF.

The chain links TRBV9 to TRBJ2-7; D gene ambiguous. The CDR3 length is 15 residues. With 0 bases removed from V and 4 bases from J, the gap between germline ends came to 14 bases. Looked up from germline, CDR1 is SGDLS and CDR2 is YYNGEE. CDR3 protein: CASSVGAGTAYEQYF. The DNA of the CDR3 is TGTGCCAGCAGCGTAGGGGCTGGTACGGCGTACGAGCAGTACTTC. Full variable domain (missing parts from reference TRBV9 and TRBJ2-7): DSGVTQTPKHLITATGQRVTLRCSPRSGDLSVYWYQQSLDQGLQFLIQYYNGEERAKGNILERFSAQQFPDLHSELNLSSLELGDSALYFCASSVGAGTAYEQYFGPGTRLTVT.

The chain couples TRBV25-1 to TRBJ2-7; 7 bases are a match to TRBD2. This CDR3 has 14 residues. Germline CDR1 MGHDK, CDR2 SYGVNS. With V trimmed by 6 bases and J by 1 base, 6 bases remained unmatched. The chain's CDR3 is CASSPPGRSYEQYF. The CDR3 DNA reads as TGTGCCAGCAGCCCCCCCGGGAGGTCCTACGAGCAGTACTTC.

The chain couples TRBV2 to TRBJ2-5; D might be TRBD1 or TRBD2, each matching 5 bases. The V and J ends lost 0 bases and 1 base respectively, with 9 bases between them. The CDR3 runs to 15 residues. The V gene's germline CDR1 is SNHLY and CDR2 FYNNEI. Here the CDR3 reads CASSEAHGGQETQYF. The CDR3, as DNA: TGTGCCAGCAGTGAAGCGCATGGGGGCCAAGAGACCCAGTACTTC.

The chain carries TRBV5-6 and TRBJ2-3; D gene uncertain. Deletions cut 3 bases from V and 4 bases from J, with 12 bases between. The germline CDR1 and CDR2 sequences are SGHDT and YYEEEE. CDR3 size: 14 residues. DNA for the CDR3: TGTGCCAGCAGCTCCCCCGGCCCGGCAGATACGCAGTATTTT. It encodes CASSSPGPADTQYF.

The DNA of the CDR3 is TGCGCCAGCAGCAATTCCGGGGGATACACCGGGGAGCTGTTTTTT. It specifies CASSNSGGYTGELFF. This sequence joins TRBV5-1 and TRBJ2-2, with a possible D match to TRBD2 (6 bases). CDR3 length equals 15 residues. CDR1 and CDR2 from the germline V gene are SGHRS and YFSETQ. Between the trimmed V and J ends, which lost 4 bases and 3 bases, there was a span of 13 bases. The full variable domain, its missing parts supplied by reference TRBV5-1 and TRBJ2-2, is KAGVTQTPRYLIKTRGQQVTLSCSPISGHRSVSWYQQTPGQGLQFLFEYFSETQRNKGNFPGRFSGRQFSNSRSEMNVSTLELGDSALYLCASSNSGGYTGELFFGEGSRLTVL.

J is TRBJ2-1 and V is TRBV7-3; 11 positions match TRBD2. J lost 9 bases, V lost 5 bases, and 3 bases had no gene match. CDR1 SGHTA and CDR2 FQGTGA come from the germline V gene. The CDR3 spans 13 residues. This chain's CDR3 is CASSHGTSGEQFF. The CDR3 coding sequence is TGTGCCAGCAGCCACGGGACTAGCGGTGAGCAGTTCTTC.

This chain uses TRBV7-9 with TRBJ2-1, with D possibly TRBD2 on 5 matching bases. The CDR3 has 14 amino acids. V was cut by 9 bases and J by 0 bases, with 12 bases left in between. In germline, CDR1 is SEHNR, CDR2 FQNEAQ (reference sequence). This CDR3 is CASDKRSSYNEQFF. The CDR3 nucleotides read TGTGCCAGTGATAAGCGGAGCTCCTACAATGAGCAGTTCTTC. Full variable domain (rest looked up from reference TRBV7-9 and TRBJ2-1): DTGVSQNPRHKITKRGQNVTFRCDPISEHNRLYWYRQTLGQGPEFLTYFQNEAQLEKSRLLSDRFSAERPKGSFSTLEIQRTEQGDSAMYLCASDKRSSYNEQFFGPGTRLTVL.

In DNA form, the CDR3 reads TGTGCCTGGAATCCGGGACAGGGGTACGAGCAGTACTTC. Translating gives CAWNPGQGYEQYF. The chain couples TRBV30 to TRBJ2-7; the match to TRBD1 covers 10 bases. Per the germline V gene, CDR1 is GTSNPN and CDR2 is SVGIG (reference sequence). V was pared by 4 bases and J by 4 bases, with 4 bases of the junction left unmatched. This CDR3 is built from 13 residues.

This clone showed up just once. CDR3 bases: TGTGCTTCCGCAACTTTCCCATTTTACGAGCAGTACTTC. Encoded protein: CASATFPFYEQYF. The chain couples TRBV7-9 to TRBJ2-7, with no clear D. CDR3 size: 13 residues. Germline V gene lookup returns CDR1 SEHNR and CDR2 FQNEAQ (reference sequence).

The genes are TRBV27 and TRBJ1-6; D remains unclear. The V end was cut by 6 bases, the J end by 4 bases, with 10 bases between. CDR3 length: 14 residues. The V gene's germline CDR1 is MNHEY and CDR2 SMNVEV (reference sequence). The CDR3 DNA reads TGTGCCAGCAGCCCCCCCGCTTATAATTCACCCCTCCACTTT. This translates into CASSPPAYNSPLHF.

This clone appeared a single time. This chain uses TRBV15 with TRBJ1-6; D gene ambiguous. Germline V gene lookup returns CDR1 LNHNV and CDR2 YYDKDF (reference sequence). Trimming removed 1 base at V and 10 bases at J, with 14 bases between. The CDR3 runs to 15 residues. The CDR3 sequence: CATSRGPPDASPLHF. Written as DNA, the CDR3 is TGTGCCACCAGCAGAGGACCCCCGGACGCCTCACCCCTCCACTTT.

The CDR3 is CGGDNLNTEAFF. Written as DNA, the CDR3 is TGTGGTGGGGACAATCTGAACACTGAAGCTTTCTTT. V usage is TRBV30 and J usage is TRBJ1-1; D might be TRBD1 (6 bases). Germline-derived CDR1 and CDR2 are GTSNPN and SVGIG (reference sequence). This CDR3 is 12 amino acids long.

CDR3 amino acids: CAWSSSPTNEKLFF. The CDR3 nucleotides read TGTGCCTGGAGTAGTAGTCCAACTAATGAAAAACTGTTTTTT. The chain is built from TRBV30 and TRBJ1-4; D is unclear. The length of the CDR3 is 14 residues. V was pared by 2 bases and J by 0 bases, with 7 bases between. Germline CDR1 reads GTSNPN; CDR2 reads SVGIG (reference sequence).

This rearrangement joins TRBV7-9 to TRBJ2-1, with TRBD1 matching 10 bases. The trim removed 5 bases at V and 6 bases at J, leaving 10 bases unmatched. This CDR3 has 16 residues. Germline CDR1 and CDR2: SEHNR and FQNEAQ (reference sequence). The CDR3: CASSPRGDRGVNEQFF. The CDR3 nucleotides read TGTGCCAGCAGCCCCAGGGGGGACAGGGGAGTCAATGAGCAGTTCTTC. The whole variable domain, remainder taken from reference TRBV7-9 and TRBJ2-1, is DTGVSQNPRHKITKRGQNVTFRCDPISEHNRLYWYRQTLGQGPEFLTYFQNEAQLEKSRLLSDRFSAERPKGSFSTLEIQRTEQGDSAMYLCASSPRGDRGVNEQFFGPGTRLTVL.

The V gene is TRBV18, the J gene TRBJ2-5; D is uncertain. The CDR3 consists of 15 residues. V was shortened by 2 bases and J by 5 bases, with 15 bases between the two germline ends. Germline assignment: CDR1 KGHSH and CDR2 LQKENI. CDR3 nucleotide sequence: TGTGCCAGCTCACCAAGACACCCGAAGTTGGAGACCCAGTACTTC. Residues: CASSPRHPKLETQYF.

In nucleotides, the CDR3 is TGTGCCACCCAGGGGGATCGGCCGTGGGGTACGCAGTATTTT. Amino acids: CATQGDRPWGTQYF. The rearrangement links TRBV24-1 to TRBJ2-3; TRBD1 matches 7 bases. Germline lookup yields CDR1 KGHDR and CDR2 SFDVKD. The CDR3 is made up of 14 amino acids. V dropped 9 bases and J dropped 8; count of bases not matched to a gene: 13.

This clone was detected only a few times. The genes are TRBV27 and TRBJ1-6; TRBD1 matches 7 bases. This CDR3 is 15 amino acids long. Per the germline V gene, CDR1 is MNHEY and CDR2 is SMNVEV (reference sequence). Trimming cost V 4 bases and J 7 bases; bases outside gene matches: 7. The CDR3 coding sequence is TGTGCCAGCAGTTCGGTACCGGGACAGAATTCACCCCTCCACTTT. Protein sequence: CASSSVPGQNSPLHF.

The rearrangement joins TRBV7-2 to TRBJ2-3; 11 bases map to TRBD2. The length of the CDR3 is 17 residues. The junction had 7 bases not matched to a gene; V was cut back by 1 base and J by 4 bases. The V gene's germline CDR1 is SGHTA and CDR2 FQGNSA. CDR3 nucleotide sequence: TGTGCCAGCAGCTTAGGGCTAGCGGGAGGTGACGCAGATACGCAGTATTTT. It encodes CASSLGLAGGDADTQYF.

Of note for this clone: This CDR3 is also generated by other DNA sequences in the sample. V is TRBV6-5 and J is TRBJ2-3; 8 nucleotides align to TRBD1. This CDR3 comprises 13 residues. V was pared by 9 bases and J by 4 bases, with 6 bases of the junction left unmatched. CDR1 is MNHEY, CDR2 SVGAGI, per germline. The CDR3 DNA follows: TGTGCCAGTTCTTTACAGGGGGCAGATACGCAGTATTTT. Amino acid sequence: CASSLQGADTQYF.

V and J are TRBV7-2 and TRBJ2-1; D call uncertain. Trimming shortened V by 5 bases and J by 9 bases, and 20 bases separated the two germline ends. Germline CDR1 SGHTA, CDR2 FQGNSA. This CDR3 has 15 amino acids. CDR3 DNA sequence: TGTGCCAGCAGCCAGATGGGCTCCCGGGTTGGTGAGCAGTTCTTC. Its translation is CASSQMGSRVGEQFF.

The rearrangement joins TRBV28 to TRBJ1-2, with D possibly being TRBD1 (5 bases). The CDR3 extends over 14 amino acids. V gave up 5 bases and J gave up 8 bases, with 18 bases separating them. Germline-derived CDR1 and CDR2 are MDHEN and SYDVKM. CDR3 DNA sequence: TGTGCCAGCAGTCTAAGCCCAAGGGGCCAGGGCTACACCTTC. This translates into CASSLSPRGQGYTF.

The V call is TRBV5-8, the J call TRBJ2-2; tentatively, D is TRBD1 (5 bases). Germline V gene sequence: CDR1 SGHTS, CDR2 YDEGEE. V lost 1 base to trimming and J lost 6 bases, with 19 bases between them. The CDR3 contains 17 residues. This chain's CDR3 is CASSLWSGRGKSGELFF. CDR3 bases: TGTGCCAGCAGCTTGTGGTCAGGGCGAGGTAAATCCGGGGAGCTGTTTTTT. The whole variable domain, filled in from reference TRBV5-8 and TRBJ2-2, reads EAGVTQSPTHLIKTRGQQATLRCSPISGHTSVYWYQQALGLGLQFLLWYDEGEERNRGNFPPRFSGRQFPNYSSELNVNALELEDSALYLCASSLWSGRGKSGELFFGEGSRLTVL.

CDR3 nucleotide sequence: TGTGCCAGCAGCTTAGGGGCAGGTGAGGTCTACGAGCAGTACTTC. Protein product: CASSLGAGEVYEQYF. This rearrangement joins TRBV7-8 to TRBJ2-7, with D hard to call. This CDR3 is 15 amino acids long. Per germline, CDR1 SGHVS and CDR2 FQNEAQ. The ends were cut back, 1 base at V and 3 bases at J, with 13 bases in the middle.